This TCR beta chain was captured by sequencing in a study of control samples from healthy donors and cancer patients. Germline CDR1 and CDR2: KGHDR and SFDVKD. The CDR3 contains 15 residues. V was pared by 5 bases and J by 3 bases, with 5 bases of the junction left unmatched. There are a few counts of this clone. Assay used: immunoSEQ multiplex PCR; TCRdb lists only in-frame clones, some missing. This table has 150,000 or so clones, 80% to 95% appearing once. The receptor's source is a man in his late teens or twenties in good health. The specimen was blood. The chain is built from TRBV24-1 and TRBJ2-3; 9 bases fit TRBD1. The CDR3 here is CATSAGQGRTDTQYF. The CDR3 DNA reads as TGTGCCACCAGTGCCGGACAGGGGAGAACAGATACGCAGTATTTT.